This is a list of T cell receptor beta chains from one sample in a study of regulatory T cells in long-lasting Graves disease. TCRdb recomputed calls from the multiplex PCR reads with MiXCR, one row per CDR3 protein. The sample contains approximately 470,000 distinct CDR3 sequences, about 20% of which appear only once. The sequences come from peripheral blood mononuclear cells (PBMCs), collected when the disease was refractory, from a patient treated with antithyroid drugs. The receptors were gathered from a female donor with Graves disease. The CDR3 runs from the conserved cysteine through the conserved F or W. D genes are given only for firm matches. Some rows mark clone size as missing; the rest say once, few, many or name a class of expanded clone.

cdr3_aa: CASSFSPREQYF; cdr3_nt: TGTGCCAGCAGTTTTTCCCCGCGAGAGCAGTACTTC; clone_size: many; d_call: -; v_call: TRBV12-3/TRBV12-4; j_call: TRBJ2-7
cdr3_aa: CASSRGSRETQYF; cdr3_nt: TGTGCCAGCAGCCGGGGAAGCCGTGAGACCCAGTACTTC; clone_size: few; d_call: -; v_call: TRBV3-1; j_call: TRBJ2-5
cdr3_aa: CATSDYPGELFF; cdr3_nt: TGTGCCACCAGTGATTATCCCGGGGAGCTGTTTTTT; clone_size: -; d_call: -; v_call: TRBV24-1; j_call: TRBJ2-2
cdr3_aa: CASSSTGAREQYF; cdr3_nt: TGTGCCAGCAGCTCAACAGGGGCGAGAGAGCAGTACTTC; clone_size: many; d_call: TRBD1; v_call: TRBV13; j_call: TRBJ2-7
cdr3_aa: CASSMTGTANYEQYF; cdr3_nt: TGTGCCAGTAGTATGACCGGGACGGCGAACTACGAGCAGTACTTC; clone_size: many; d_call: -; v_call: TRBV19; j_call: TRBJ2-7
cdr3_aa: CASTARGGWGGELFF; cdr3_nt: TGTGCCAGTACAGCAAGGGGCGGCTGGGGCGGGGAGCTGTTTTTT; clone_size: -; d_call: -; v_call: TRBV19; j_call: TRBJ2-2
cdr3_aa: CASSLEGGPTYEQYF; cdr3_nt: TGTGCCAGCAGCTTGGAAGGGGGGCCTACCTACGAGCAGTACTTC; clone_size: many; d_call: -; v_call: TRBV5-5; j_call: TRBJ2-7
cdr3_aa: CASSFRGGETQYF; cdr3_nt: TGTGCCAGCAGCTTCCGCGGGGGAGAGACCCAGTACTTC; clone_size: many; d_call: TRBD2; v_call: TRBV7-9; j_call: TRBJ2-5
cdr3_aa: CASSQPGTDTEAFF; cdr3_nt: TGCGCCAGCAGCCAACCCGGGACCGACACTGAAGCTTTCTTT; clone_size: -; d_call: -; v_call: TRBV4-1; j_call: TRBJ1-1
cdr3_aa: CSAGAGASTDTQYF; cdr3_nt: TGCAGTGCTGGAGCGGGAGCTAGCACAGATACGCAGTATTTT; clone_size: -; d_call: TRBD2; v_call: TRBV20-1; j_call: TRBJ2-3
cdr3_aa: CASSLLEPGRSKETQYF; cdr3_nt: TGTGCCAGCAGTTTACTCGAACCGGGCCGGTCGAAAGAGACCCAGTACTTC; clone_size: many; d_call: -; v_call: TRBV28; j_call: TRBJ2-5
cdr3_aa: CSLVPAGTLNEQFF; cdr3_nt: TGCAGCCTCGTACCAGCGGGAACGTTGAATGAGCAGTTCTTC; clone_size: -; d_call: TRBD2; v_call: TRBV29-1; j_call: TRBJ2-1
cdr3_aa: CATSRNYEQYF; cdr3_nt: TGTGCCACCAGCAGAAACTACGAGCAGTACTTC; clone_size: few; d_call: -; v_call: TRBV15; j_call: TRBJ2-7
cdr3_aa: CASSSRQGYEQYF; cdr3_nt: TGTGCCAGTAGTAGTAGACAGGGCTACGAGCAGTACTTC; clone_size: -; d_call: TRBD1; v_call: TRBV19; j_call: TRBJ2-7
cdr3_aa: CASSLAPGTKEQYF; cdr3_nt: TGCGCCAGCAGCTTGGCCCCCGGGACAAAAGAGCAGTACTTC; clone_size: few; d_call: -; v_call: TRBV5-1; j_call: TRBJ2-7
cdr3_aa: CASSLVGALNPYEQYF; cdr3_nt: TGCGCCAGCAGCTTGGTAGGGGCTCTAAACCCCTACGAGCAGTACTTC; clone_size: few; d_call: -; v_call: TRBV5-1; j_call: TRBJ2-7
cdr3_aa: CASIPKYRGRNTEAFF; cdr3_nt: TGTGCCAGCATACCTAAGTACAGGGGGCGGAACACTGAAGCTTTCTTT; clone_size: many; d_call: TRBD1; v_call: TRBV6-1; j_call: TRBJ1-1
cdr3_aa: CSASTVNYGYTF; cdr3_nt: TGCAGCGCATCGACAGTTAACTATGGCTACACCTTC; clone_size: many; d_call: -; v_call: TRBV29-1; j_call: TRBJ1-2
cdr3_aa: CASSWRAGDGEQYF; cdr3_nt: TGTGCCAGCAGTTGGAGAGCGGGAGATGGAGAGCAGTACTTC; clone_size: many; d_call: TRBD2; v_call: TRBV7-2; j_call: TRBJ2-7
cdr3_aa: CSASAGYSNQPQHF; cdr3_nt: TGCAGTGCTAGTGCTGGGTATAGCAATCAGCCCCAGCATTTT; clone_size: few; d_call: -; v_call: TRBV20-1; j_call: TRBJ1-5
cdr3_aa: CASSQDPSSYEQYF; cdr3_nt: TGCGCCAGCAGCCAAGATCCGTCCTCCTACGAGCAGTACTTC; clone_size: many; d_call: -; v_call: TRBV4-3; j_call: TRBJ2-7
cdr3_aa: CACRGSTVGNQPQHF; cdr3_nt: TGTGCCTGTCGAGGATCGACTGTTGGCAATCAGCCCCAGCATTTT; clone_size: many; d_call: -; v_call: TRBV19; j_call: TRBJ1-5
cdr3_aa: CASSEGSNYGYTF; cdr3_nt: TGTGCCAGCAGTGAGGGCAGTAACTATGGCTACACCTTC; clone_size: -; d_call: -; v_call: TRBV2; j_call: TRBJ1-2
cdr3_aa: CATSSGRGQGQPQHF; cdr3_nt: TGTGCCACCAGCAGCGGCAGGGGGCAGGGTCAGCCCCAGCATTTT; clone_size: many; d_call: TRBD1; v_call: TRBV15; j_call: TRBJ1-5
cdr3_aa: CASRPGTGGEANEKLFF; cdr3_nt: TGTGCCAGCAGACCCGGGACAGGGGGGGAAGCTAATGAAAAACTGTTTTTT; clone_size: -; d_call: TRBD1; v_call: TRBV12-3/TRBV12-4; j_call: TRBJ1-4
cdr3_aa: CASSYPPEQYF; cdr3_nt: TGTGCCAGCAGTTACCCCCCCGAGCAGTACTTC; clone_size: -; d_call: -; v_call: TRBV2; j_call: TRBJ2-7
cdr3_aa: CAISLRIKENEQFF; cdr3_nt: TGTGCCATCAGCCTCCGAATTAAGGAGAATGAGCAGTTCTTC; clone_size: once; d_call: -; v_call: TRBV10-3; j_call: TRBJ2-1
cdr3_aa: CSARDKGGRGYTF; cdr3_nt: TGCAGTGCTAGAGATAAGGGAGGTCGAGGCTACACCTTC; clone_size: many; d_call: -; v_call: TRBV20-1; j_call: TRBJ1-2
cdr3_aa: CASSYGQTTNYGYTF; cdr3_nt: TGTGCCAGCAGTTACGGACAGACAACTAACTATGGCTACACCTTC; clone_size: many; d_call: -; v_call: TRBV6-5; j_call: TRBJ1-2
cdr3_aa: CAIKGSAEAFF; cdr3_nt: TGTGCCATCAAAGGGTCCGCTGAAGCTTTCTTT; clone_size: few; d_call: -; v_call: TRBV10-3; j_call: TRBJ1-1
cdr3_aa: CASSVDRPGTFAEAFF; cdr3_nt: TGTGCCAGCAGTGTCGACCGTCCAGGGACGTTCGCTGAAGCTTTCTTT; clone_size: many; d_call: -; v_call: TRBV2; j_call: TRBJ1-1